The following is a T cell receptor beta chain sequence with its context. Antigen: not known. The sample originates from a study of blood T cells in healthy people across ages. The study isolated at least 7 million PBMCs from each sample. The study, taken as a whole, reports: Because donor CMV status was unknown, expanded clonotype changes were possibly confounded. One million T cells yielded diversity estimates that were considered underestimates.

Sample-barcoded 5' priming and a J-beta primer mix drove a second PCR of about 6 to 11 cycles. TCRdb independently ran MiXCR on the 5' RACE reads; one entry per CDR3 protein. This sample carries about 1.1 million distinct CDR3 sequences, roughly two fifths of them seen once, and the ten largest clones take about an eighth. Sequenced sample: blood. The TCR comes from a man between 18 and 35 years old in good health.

This chain's CDR3 is CASSQSPGYGTDTQYF. The CDR3 nucleotides read TGCGCCAGCAGCCAATCCCCAGGGTACGGGACAGATACGCAGTATTTT. The chain joins TRBV4-1 to TRBJ2-3; maybe TRBD1 (5 bases). Trimming removed 2 bases at V and 3 bases at J, with 15 bases between. From germline, CDR1 is MGHRA and CDR2 YSYEKL. The CDR3 is 16 residues long.